This is a list of T cell receptor beta chains from one sample in a study of blood T cells in healthy people across ages. One entry per CDR3 protein results from TCRdb running MiXCR on the 5' RACE reads. In the table there are 600,000 or so distinct CDR3 sequences, less than 60% of which are singletons. Sequencing was carried out using blood. These receptors originate from a man at least 80 years old in good health. Both conserved end residues are part of each CDR3. A D gene is named only where the DNA matches it firmly. Not all rows give a size; the values are once, few, many and, for expanded clones, a class.

NA | NA | TRBJ2-2 | TRBV29-1 | TGCAGCGTTGCTTCGGACGCGAACACCGGGGAGCTGTTTTTT | CSVASDANTGELFF
NA | NA | TRBJ1-2 | TRBV4-1 | TGCGCCAGCAGCCAAAGAGCGGACATCGAGGGTGGCTACACCTTC | CASSQRADIEGGYTF
NA | NA | TRBJ1-2 | TRBV3-1 | TGTGCCAGCAGCCAAGATCTGAGGTATGGCTACACCTTC | CASSQDLRYGYTF
TRBD1 | once | TRBJ1-3 | TRBV7-2 | TGTGCCAGCAGCTTAGTTGGACAGGGGTCTGGAAACACCATATATTTT | CASSLVGQGSGNTIYF
TRBD1 | once | TRBJ1-3 | TRBV6-6 | TGTGCCAGCAGTGGACAGGGGGCGGCTGGAAACACCATATATTTT | CASSGQGAAGNTIYF
TRBD1 | few | TRBJ2-1 | TRBV7-2 | TGTGCCAGCAGCGTAGACAGGGGTAATGAGCAGTTCTTC | CASSVDRGNEQFF
NA | few | TRBJ1-2 | TRBV5-1 | TGCGCCAGCAGCTCCCCCCCCGATGGCTACACCTTC | CASSSPPDGYTF
NA | NA | TRBJ2-7 | TRBV11-2 | TGTGCCAGCAGCATAAGCGGGACAAGGGGATACGAGCAGTACTTC | CASSISGTRGYEQYF
NA | NA | TRBJ2-2 | TRBV5-1 | TGCGCCAGCAGCTTGGGACAAAGGGCCGGGGAGCTGTTTTTT | CASSLGQRAGELFF
NA | NA | TRBJ2-1 | TRBV20-1 | TGCAGTGCCCCCCTTGCCTACAATGAGCAGTTCTTC | CSAPLAYNEQFF
NA | NA | TRBJ1-2 | TRBV7-2 | TGTGCCAGCAGAACACTGGGGGTCCATGGCTACACCTTC | CASRTLGVHGYTF
NA | NA | TRBJ1-1 | TRBV29-1 | TGCAGCGTCACTACCGCCGGGAACACTGAAGCTTTCTTT | CSVTTAGNTEAFF
NA | NA | TRBJ2-1 | TRBV7-2 | TGTGCCAGCAGCGCACAACTAGTTAACCCTCTTGAGCAGTTCTTC | CASSAQLVNPLEQFF
TRBD1 | few | TRBJ2-1 | TRBV28 | TGTGCCAGCAGGGAAACAGGGGGCAACCCCTACAGTGAGCAGTTCTTC | CASRETGGNPYSEQFF
TRBD1 | NA | TRBJ1-5 | TRBV5-1 | TGCGCCAGCAGCGAAGGACAGGGGGCCCCCAATCAGCCCCAGCATTTT | CASSEGQGAPNQPQHF
TRBD1 | few | TRBJ2-7 | TRBV9 | TGTGCCAGCAGCCCAACAGGGGACCCCTACGAGCAGTACTTC | CASSPTGDPYEQYF
TRBD1 | few | TRBJ2-1 | TRBV24-1 | TGTGCCACCAGTGATCCCGACAGGGGGGTAGGCAATGAGCAGTTCTTC | CATSDPDRGVGNEQFF
NA | NA | TRBJ2-1 | TRBV28 | TGTGCCAGCAGATTACTCGGGACTCAATCCTACAATGAGCAGTTCTTC | CASRLLGTQSYNEQFF
NA | NA | TRBJ1-2 | TRBV5-4 | TGTGCCAGCAGCTTGGGATCCCGACAGGATGGCTACACCTTC | CASSLGSRQDGYTF
NA | NA | TRBJ2-2 | TRBV9 | TGTGCCAGCAGAGGCTGGCGGAACACCGGGGAGCTGTTTTTT | CASRGWRNTGELFF
TRBD2 | NA | TRBJ2-1 | TRBV7-2 | TGTGCCAGCAGCTTAGCACTAGCGGGAGAGAATGAGCAGTTCTTC | CASSLALAGENEQFF
NA | NA | TRBJ1-2 | TRBV10-3 | TGTGCCATCAGTGAGACCGGGGGCGATTCTGGCTACACCTTC | CAISETGGDSGYTF
TRBD2 | few | TRBJ2-1 | TRBV7-2 | TGTGCCAGCAGCGTACTAGCGGACACCTACAATGAGCAGTTCTTC | CASSVLADTYNEQFF
NA | once | TRBJ2-7 | TRBV12-3/TRBV12-4 | TGTGTCAGCAGGTCTCTAGAAGACGAGCAGTACTTC | CVSRSLEDEQYF
NA | NA | TRBJ2-3 | TRBV20-1 | TGCAGTGCTAGAGATCGGGGTTACACAGATACGCAGTATTTT | CSARDRGYTDTQYF
NA | NA | TRBJ2-3 | TRBV5-1 | TGCGCCAGCAGCTTGGCGGTTAGCGGTCTCCTAAGTACGCAGTATTTT | CASSLAVSGLLSTQYF
NA | NA | TRBJ2-1 | TRBV18 | TGTGCCAGCTCACCCGGAGGGGGGCAGTTCTTC | CASSPGGGQFF
TRBD1 | NA | TRBJ1-1 | TRBV29-1 | TGCAGCGTGGGACAGATGAACACTGAAGCTTTCTTT | CSVGQMNTEAFF
NA | NA | TRBJ2-7 | TRBV20-1 | TGCAGTGCTGGAGTCGGGGGGCGTCAATCCTACGAGCAGTACTTC | CSAGVGGRQSYEQYF
NA | NA | TRBJ2-6 | TRBV10-3 | TGTGCCGCCTCTGAGGAACAGAGCTCTGGGGCCAACGTCCTGACTTTC | CAASEEQSSGANVLTF
TRBD2 | NA | TRBJ2-2 | TRBV7-3 | TGTGCCAGCAGACAGGGACTAGCGGGCACCGGGGAGCTGTTTTTT | CASRQGLAGTGELFF
NA | NA | TRBJ2-7 | TRBV6-5 | TGTGCCAGCAGGACGGGGGCAGGGGCCTCCTACGAGCAGTACTTC | CASRTGAGASYEQYF
TRBD1 | NA | TRBJ2-7 | TRBV27 | TGTGCCAGGGGAGGACAGGGGATCTACGAGCAGTACTTC | CARGGQGIYEQYF
NA | NA | TRBJ2-3 | TRBV9 | TGTGCCAGCAGCGTAGATTTGCTTCGGGCGACAGGCGGCACAGATACGCAGTATTTT | CASSVDLLRATGGTDTQYF
TRBD2 | NA | TRBJ2-7 | TRBV6-2/TRBV6-3 | TGTGCCAGCAGCCGGACTAGCGGGAGGGCCGGGTCCTACGAGCAGTACTTC | CASSRTSGRAGSYEQYF
TRBD1 | few | TRBJ2-5 | TRBV9 | TGTGCCAGCAGCGCCGGGACAGGGCAGCAAGAGACCCAGTACTTC | CASSAGTGQQETQYF
TRBD1 | NA | TRBJ1-6 | TRBV10-3 | TGTGCCATCACCGCAGGGGGGAATTCACCCCTCCACTTT | CAITAGGNSPLHF
NA | few | TRBJ2-7 | TRBV3-1 | TGTGCCACCTCCTCCGGGGCGGAGGCCTCCTACGAGCAGTACTTC | CATSSGAEASYEQYF
TRBD1 | many | TRBJ1-5 | TRBV6-6 | TGTGCCAGCAGTTACCGGCCCGCGCAGGGGGGAGAACCCCAGCATTTT | CASSYRPAQGGEPQHF
NA | NA | TRBJ1-1 | TRBV7-2 | TGTGCCAGCAGCCTCGTTACAGGGAGTAGGTCTGAAGCTTTCTTT | CASSLVTGSRSEAFF
TRBD2 | many | TRBJ2-7 | TRBV5-1 | TGCGCCAGCAGCTCGGGAGGGACCTTCTCCTACGAGCAGTACTTC | CASSSGGTFSYEQYF